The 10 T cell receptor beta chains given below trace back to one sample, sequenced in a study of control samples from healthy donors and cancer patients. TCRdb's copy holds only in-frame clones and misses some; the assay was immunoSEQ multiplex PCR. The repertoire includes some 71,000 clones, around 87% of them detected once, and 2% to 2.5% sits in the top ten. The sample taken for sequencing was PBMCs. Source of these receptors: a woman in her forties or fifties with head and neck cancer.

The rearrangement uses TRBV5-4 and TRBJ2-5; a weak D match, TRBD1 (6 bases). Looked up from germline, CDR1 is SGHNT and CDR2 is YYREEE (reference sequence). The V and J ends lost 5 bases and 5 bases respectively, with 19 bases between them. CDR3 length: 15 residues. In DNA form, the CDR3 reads TGTGCCAGCAGTTCTCGGGCAGGGGAAGGCGAGACCCAGTACTTC. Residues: CASSSRAGEGETQYF.

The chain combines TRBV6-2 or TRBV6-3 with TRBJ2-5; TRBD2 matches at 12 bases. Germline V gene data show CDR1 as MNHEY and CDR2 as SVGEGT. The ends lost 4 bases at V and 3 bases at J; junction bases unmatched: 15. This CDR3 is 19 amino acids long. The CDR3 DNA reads TGTGCCAGCAGTTTCCCGCACACACAGACTAGCGGGGGTAAAGAGACCCAGTACTTC. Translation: CASSFPHTQTSGGKETQYF.

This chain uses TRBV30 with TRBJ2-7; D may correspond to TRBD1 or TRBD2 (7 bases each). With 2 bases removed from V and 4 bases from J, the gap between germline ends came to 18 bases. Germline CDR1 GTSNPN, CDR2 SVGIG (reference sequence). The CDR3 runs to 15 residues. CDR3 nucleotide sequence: TGTGCCTGGAGTTCCCGGGGGAGGGGGCTTTACGAGCAGTACTTC. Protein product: CAWSSRGRGLYEQYF.

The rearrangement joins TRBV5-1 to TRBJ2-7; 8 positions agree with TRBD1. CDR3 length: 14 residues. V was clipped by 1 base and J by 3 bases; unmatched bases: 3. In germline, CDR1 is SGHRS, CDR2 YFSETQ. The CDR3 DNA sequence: TGCGCCAGCAGCTTGAAAACAGGGGGCTACGAGCAGTACTTC. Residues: CASSLKTGGYEQYF.

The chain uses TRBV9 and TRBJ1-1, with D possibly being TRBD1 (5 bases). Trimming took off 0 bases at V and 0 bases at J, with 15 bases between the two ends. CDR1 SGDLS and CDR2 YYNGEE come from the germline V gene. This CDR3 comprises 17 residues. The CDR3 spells CASSVGLGDSMNTEAFF. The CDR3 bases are TGTGCCAGCAGCGTAGGGTTGGGGGATTCAATGAACACTGAAGCTTTCTTT.

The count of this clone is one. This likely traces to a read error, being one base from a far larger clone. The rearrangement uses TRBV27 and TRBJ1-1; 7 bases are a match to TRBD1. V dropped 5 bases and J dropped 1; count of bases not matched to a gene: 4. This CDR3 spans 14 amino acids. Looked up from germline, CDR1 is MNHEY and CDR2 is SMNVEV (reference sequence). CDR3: CASSVGQENTEAFF. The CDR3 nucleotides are TGTGCCAGCAGTGTCGGACAGGAGAACACTGAAGCTTTCTTT.

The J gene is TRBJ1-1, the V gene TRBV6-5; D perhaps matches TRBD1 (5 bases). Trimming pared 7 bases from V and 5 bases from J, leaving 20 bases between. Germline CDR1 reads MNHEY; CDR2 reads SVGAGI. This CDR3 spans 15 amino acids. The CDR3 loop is CASNPGLGPGTEAFF. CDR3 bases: TGTGCCAGCAATCCAGGGTTAGGACCGGGGACTGAAGCTTTCTTT.

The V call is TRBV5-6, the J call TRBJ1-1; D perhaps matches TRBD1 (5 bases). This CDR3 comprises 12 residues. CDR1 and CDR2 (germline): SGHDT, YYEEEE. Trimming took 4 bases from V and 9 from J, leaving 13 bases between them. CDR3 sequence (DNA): TGTGCCAGCAGCCCTTCGGGGGGGAAAGCTTTCTTT. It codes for CASSPSGGKAFF.

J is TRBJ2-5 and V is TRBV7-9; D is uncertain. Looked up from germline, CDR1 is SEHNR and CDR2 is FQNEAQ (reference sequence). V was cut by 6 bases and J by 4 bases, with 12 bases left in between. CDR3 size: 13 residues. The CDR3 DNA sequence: TGTGCCAGCAGAGGGCCCGGGCGAGAGACCCAGTACTTC. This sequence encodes CASRGPGRETQYF. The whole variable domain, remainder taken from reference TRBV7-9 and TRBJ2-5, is DTGVSQNPRHKITKRGQNVTFRCDPISEHNRLYWYRQTLGQGPEFLTYFQNEAQLEKSRLLSDRFSAERPKGSFSTLEIQRTEQGDSAMYLCASRGPGRETQYFGPGTRLLVL.

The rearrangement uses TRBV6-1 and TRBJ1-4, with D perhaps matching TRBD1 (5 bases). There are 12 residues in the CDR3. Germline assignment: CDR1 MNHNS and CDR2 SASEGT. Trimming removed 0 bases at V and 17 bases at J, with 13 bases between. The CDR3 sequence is CASSEAGESPFF. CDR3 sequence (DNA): TGTGCCAGCAGTGAAGCGGGGGAATCGCCTTTTTTT.